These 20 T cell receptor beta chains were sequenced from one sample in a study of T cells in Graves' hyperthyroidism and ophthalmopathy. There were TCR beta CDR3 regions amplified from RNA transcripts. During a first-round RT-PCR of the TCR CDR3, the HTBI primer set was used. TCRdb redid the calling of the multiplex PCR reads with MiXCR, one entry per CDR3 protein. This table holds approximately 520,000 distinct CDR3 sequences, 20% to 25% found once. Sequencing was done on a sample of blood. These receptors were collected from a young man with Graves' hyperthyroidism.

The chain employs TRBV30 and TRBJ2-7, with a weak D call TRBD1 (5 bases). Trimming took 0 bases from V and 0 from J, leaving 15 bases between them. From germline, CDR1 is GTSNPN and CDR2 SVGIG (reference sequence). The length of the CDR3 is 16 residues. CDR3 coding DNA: TGTGCCTGGAGTGTAAAGGGGCAGGGCTTCTCCTACGAGCAGTACTTC. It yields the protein CAWSVKGQGFSYEQYF.

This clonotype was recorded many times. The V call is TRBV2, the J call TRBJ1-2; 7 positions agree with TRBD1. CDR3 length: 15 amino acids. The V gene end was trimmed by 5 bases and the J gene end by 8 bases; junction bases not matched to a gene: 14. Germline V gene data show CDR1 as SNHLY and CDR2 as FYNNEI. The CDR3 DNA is TGTGCCAGCAGTCAGGAAGGCAGGGGGATATTAGGCTACACCTTC. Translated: CASSQEGRGILGYTF.

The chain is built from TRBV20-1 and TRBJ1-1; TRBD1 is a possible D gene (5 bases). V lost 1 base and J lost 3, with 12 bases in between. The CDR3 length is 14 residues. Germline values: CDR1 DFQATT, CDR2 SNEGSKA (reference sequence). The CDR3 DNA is TGCAGTGCTAGAGGGACTGCGGGGGACACTGAAGCTTTCTTT. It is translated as CSARGTAGDTEAFF.

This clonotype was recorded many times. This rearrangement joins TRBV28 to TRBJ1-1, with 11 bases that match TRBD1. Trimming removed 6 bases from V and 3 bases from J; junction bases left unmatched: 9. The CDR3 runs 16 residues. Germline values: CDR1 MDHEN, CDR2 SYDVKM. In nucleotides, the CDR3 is TGTGCCAGCAGGCGTCCGGGACAGGGGGATGACACTGAAGCTTTCTTT. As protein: CASRRPGQGDDTEAFF. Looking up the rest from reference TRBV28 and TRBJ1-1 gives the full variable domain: DVKVTQSSRYLVKRTGEKVFLECVQDMDHENMFWYRQDPGLGLRLIYFSYDVKMKEKGDIPEGYSVSREKKERFSLILESASTNQTSMYLCASRRPGQGDDTEAFFGQGTRLTVV.

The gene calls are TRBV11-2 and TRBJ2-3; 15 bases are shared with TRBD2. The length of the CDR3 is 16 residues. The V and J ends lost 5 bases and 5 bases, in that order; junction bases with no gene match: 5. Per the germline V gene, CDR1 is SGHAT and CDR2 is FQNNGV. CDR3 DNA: TGTGCCAGCAGCAAAGGACTAGCGGGGGGGATAGATACGCAGTATTTT. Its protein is CASSKGLAGGIDTQYF.

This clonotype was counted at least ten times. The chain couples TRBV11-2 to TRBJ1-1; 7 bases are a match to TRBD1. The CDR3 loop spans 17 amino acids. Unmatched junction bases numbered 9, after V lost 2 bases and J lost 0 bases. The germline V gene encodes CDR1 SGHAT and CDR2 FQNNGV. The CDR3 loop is CASSLKFSGGLNTEAFF. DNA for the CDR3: TGTGCCAGCAGCTTAAAGTTTTCAGGGGGGCTGAACACTGAAGCTTTCTTT. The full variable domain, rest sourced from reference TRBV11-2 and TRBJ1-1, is EAGVAQSPRYKIIEKRQSVAFWCNPISGHATLYWYQQILGQGPKLLIQFQNNGVVDDSQLPKDRFSAERLKGVDSTLKIQPAKLEDSAVYLCASSLKFSGGLNTEAFFGQGTRLTVV.

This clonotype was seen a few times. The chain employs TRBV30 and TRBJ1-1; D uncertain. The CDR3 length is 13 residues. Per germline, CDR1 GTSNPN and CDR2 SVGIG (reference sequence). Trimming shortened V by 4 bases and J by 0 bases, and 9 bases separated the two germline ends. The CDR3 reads CAWTDGLNTEAFF. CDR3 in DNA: TGTGCCTGGACGGACGGACTGAACACTGAAGCTTTCTTT.

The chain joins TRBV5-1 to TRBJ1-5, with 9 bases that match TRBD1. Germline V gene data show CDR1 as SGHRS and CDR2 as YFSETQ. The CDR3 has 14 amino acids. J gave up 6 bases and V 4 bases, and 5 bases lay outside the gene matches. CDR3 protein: CASSTGTGLQPQHF. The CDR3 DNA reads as TGCGCCAGCAGCACGGGGACAGGGCTTCAGCCCCAGCATTTT.

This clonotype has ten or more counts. CDR3 sequence: CAKGQGAYEQYF. DNA of the CDR3: TGTGCCAAAGGACAGGGGGCCTACGAGCAGTACTTC. The chain uses TRBV2 and TRBJ2-7; 10 nucleotides match TRBD1. Trimming took 10 bases from V and 2 from J; bases not matched to a gene: 2. Looked up from germline, CDR1 is SNHLY and CDR2 is FYNNEI. CDR3 length: 12 residues.

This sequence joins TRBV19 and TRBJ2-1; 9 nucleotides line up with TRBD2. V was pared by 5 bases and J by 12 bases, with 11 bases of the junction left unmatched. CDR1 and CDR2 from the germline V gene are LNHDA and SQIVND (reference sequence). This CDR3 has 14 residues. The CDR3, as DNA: TGTGCCAGTAGTCTAGCTAGCGGGGCCAAAAGGCAGTTCTTC. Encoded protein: CASSLASGAKRQFF.

CDR3 nucleotide sequence: TGTGCCAGCAGCCCTCGGGTAGCCCCCTACGAGCAGTACTTC. Translation gives CASSPRVAPYEQYF. The rearrangement uses TRBV28 and TRBJ2-7; D gene ambiguous. Trimming left V 6 bases short and J 2 bases short, with 14 bases between. There are 14 residues in the CDR3. Per germline, CDR1 MDHEN and CDR2 SYDVKM.

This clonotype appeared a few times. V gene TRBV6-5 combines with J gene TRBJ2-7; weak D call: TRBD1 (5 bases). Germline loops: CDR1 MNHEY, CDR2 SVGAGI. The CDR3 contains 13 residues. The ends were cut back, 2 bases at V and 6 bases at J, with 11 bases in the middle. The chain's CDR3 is CASSYQTVGEQYF. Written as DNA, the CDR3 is TGTGCCAGCAGTTACCAGACAGTAGGCGAGCAGTACTTC.

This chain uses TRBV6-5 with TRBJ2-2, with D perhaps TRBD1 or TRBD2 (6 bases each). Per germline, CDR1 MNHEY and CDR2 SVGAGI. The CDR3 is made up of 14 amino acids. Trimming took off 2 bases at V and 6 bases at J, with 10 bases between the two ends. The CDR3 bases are TGTGCCAGCAGTTACGGGGGGCAGGCCGGGGAGCTGTTTTTT. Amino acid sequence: CASSYGGQAGELFF.

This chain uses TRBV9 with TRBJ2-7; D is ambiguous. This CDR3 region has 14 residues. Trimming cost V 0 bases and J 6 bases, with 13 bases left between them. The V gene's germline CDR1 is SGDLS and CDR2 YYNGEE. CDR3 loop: CASSVGEVTGEQYF. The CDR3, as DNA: TGTGCCAGCAGCGTAGGAGAGGTAACGGGCGAGCAGTACTTC.

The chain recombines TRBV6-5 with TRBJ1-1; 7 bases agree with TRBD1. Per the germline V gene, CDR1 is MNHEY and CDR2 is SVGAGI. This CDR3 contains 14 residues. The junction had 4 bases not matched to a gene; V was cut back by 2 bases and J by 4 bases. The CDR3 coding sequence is TGTGCCAGCAGTTACCAGGCAGGGGGCACTGAAGCTTTCTTT. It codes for CASSYQAGGTEAFF.

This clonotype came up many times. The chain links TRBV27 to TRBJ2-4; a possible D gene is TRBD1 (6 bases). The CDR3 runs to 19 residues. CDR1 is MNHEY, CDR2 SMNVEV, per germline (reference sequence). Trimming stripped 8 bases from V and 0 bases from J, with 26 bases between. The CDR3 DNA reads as TGTGCCAGCCCCTCCCGCCAAGATAATCAGGGGCTAGCCAAAAACATTCAGTACTTC. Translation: CASPSRQDNQGLAKNIQYF.

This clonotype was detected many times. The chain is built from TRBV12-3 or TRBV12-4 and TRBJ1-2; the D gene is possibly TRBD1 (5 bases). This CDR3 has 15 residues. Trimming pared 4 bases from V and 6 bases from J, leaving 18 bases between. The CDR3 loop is CASSSLLRAGNGYTF. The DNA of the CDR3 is TGTGCCAGCAGTTCACTCCTCAGGGCTGGGAATGGCTACACCTTC.

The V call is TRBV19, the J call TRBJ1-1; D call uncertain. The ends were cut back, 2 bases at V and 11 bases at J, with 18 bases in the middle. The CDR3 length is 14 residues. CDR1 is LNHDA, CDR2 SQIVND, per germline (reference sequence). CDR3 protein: CASSISGQVKVAFF. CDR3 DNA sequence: TGTGCCAGTAGTATAAGCGGTCAGGTAAAGGTGGCTTTCTTT.

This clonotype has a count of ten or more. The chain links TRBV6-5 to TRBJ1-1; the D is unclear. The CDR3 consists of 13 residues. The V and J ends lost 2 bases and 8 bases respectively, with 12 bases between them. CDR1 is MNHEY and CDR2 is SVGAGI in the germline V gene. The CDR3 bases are TGTGCCAGCAGTTACGTTTCCAGTACCGAAGCTTTCTTT. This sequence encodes CASSYVSSTEAFF.

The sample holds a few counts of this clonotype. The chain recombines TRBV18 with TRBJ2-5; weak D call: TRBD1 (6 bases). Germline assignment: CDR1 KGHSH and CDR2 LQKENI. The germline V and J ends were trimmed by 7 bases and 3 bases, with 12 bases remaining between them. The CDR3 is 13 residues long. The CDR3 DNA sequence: TGTGCCAGCTTGCTACGACAGGAAGAGACCCAGTACTTC. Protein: CASLLRQEETQYF.